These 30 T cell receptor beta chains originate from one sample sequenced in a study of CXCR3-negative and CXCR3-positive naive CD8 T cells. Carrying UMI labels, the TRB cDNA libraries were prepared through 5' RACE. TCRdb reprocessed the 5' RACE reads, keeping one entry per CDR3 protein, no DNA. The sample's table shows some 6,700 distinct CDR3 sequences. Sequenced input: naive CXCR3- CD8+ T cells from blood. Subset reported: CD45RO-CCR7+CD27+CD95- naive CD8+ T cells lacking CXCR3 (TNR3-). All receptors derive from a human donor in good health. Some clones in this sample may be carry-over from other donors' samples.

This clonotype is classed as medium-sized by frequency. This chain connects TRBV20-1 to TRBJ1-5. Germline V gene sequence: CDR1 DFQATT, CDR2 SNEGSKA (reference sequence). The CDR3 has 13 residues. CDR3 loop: CSAGWGFNQPQHF.

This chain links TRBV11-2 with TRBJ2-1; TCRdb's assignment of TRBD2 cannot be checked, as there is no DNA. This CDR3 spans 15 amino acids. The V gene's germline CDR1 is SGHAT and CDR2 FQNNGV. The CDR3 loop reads CASSLVAGENNEQFF.

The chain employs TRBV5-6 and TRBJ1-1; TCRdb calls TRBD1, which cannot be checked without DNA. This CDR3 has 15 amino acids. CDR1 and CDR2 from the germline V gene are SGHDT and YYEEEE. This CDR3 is CASSLSHRGNTEAFF.

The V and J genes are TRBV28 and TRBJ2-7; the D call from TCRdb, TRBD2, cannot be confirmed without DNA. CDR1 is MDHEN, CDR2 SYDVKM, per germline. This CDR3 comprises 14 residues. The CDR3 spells CASSFVDYSYEQYF.

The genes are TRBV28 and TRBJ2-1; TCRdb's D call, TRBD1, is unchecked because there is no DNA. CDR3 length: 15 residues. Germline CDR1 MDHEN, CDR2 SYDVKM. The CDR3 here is CASSLYGTGVNEQFF.

The chain's CDR3 is CASSTHRDTEAFF. The chain employs TRBV14 and TRBJ1-1; the D call of TRBD1 rests on TCRdb alone, since no DNA is present to check it. This CDR3 has 13 residues. Germline V CDR1 and CDR2: SGHDN, FVKESK. Looking up the rest from reference TRBV14 and TRBJ1-1 gives the full variable domain: EAGVTQFPSHSVIEKGQTVTLRCDPISGHDNLYWYRRVMGKEIKFLLHFVKESKQDESGMPNNRFLAERTGGTYSTLKVQPAELEDSGVYFCASSTHRDTEAFFGQGTRLTVV.

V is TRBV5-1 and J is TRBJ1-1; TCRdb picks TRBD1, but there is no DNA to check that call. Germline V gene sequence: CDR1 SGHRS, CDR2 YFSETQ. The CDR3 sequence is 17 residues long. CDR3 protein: CASSSTPGQTLNTEAFF. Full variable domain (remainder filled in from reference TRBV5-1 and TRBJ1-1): KAGVTQTPRYLIKTRGQQVTLSCSPISGHRSVSWYQQTPGQGLQFLFEYFSETQRNKGNFPGRFSGRQFSNSRSEMNVSTLELGDSALYLCASSSTPGQTLNTEAFFGQGTRLTVV.

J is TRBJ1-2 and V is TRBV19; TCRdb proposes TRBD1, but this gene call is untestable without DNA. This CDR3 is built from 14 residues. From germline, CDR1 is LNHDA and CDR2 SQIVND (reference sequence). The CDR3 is CASSEGQGLWRYTF.

This CDR3 is CASSDTRSSYEQYF. The chain carries TRBV7-9 and TRBJ2-7. This CDR3 comprises 14 residues. Germline V gene sequence: CDR1 SEHNR, CDR2 FQNEAQ (reference sequence).

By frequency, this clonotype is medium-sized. CDR3 in amino acids: CSIGTLNTEAFF. V and J are TRBV29-1 and TRBJ1-1. This CDR3 contains 12 residues. The germline CDR1 and CDR2 sequences are SQVTM and ANQGSEA.

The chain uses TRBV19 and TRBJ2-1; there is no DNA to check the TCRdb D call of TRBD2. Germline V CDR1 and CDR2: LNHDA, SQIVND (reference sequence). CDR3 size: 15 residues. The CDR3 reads CASSIGTSGYNEQFF.

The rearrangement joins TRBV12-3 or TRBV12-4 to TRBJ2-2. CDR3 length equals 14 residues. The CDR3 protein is CASSLAENTGELFF.

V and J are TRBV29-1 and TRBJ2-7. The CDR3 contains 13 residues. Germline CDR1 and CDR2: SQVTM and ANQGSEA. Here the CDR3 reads CSVDFGGYYEQYF.

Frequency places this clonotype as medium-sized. The CDR3 sequence: CASSQDGGGSYGYTF. The rearrangement joins TRBV4-1 to TRBJ1-2; the D call from TCRdb, TRBD1, cannot be confirmed without DNA. CDR3 length equals 15 residues. From germline, CDR1 is MGHRA and CDR2 YSYEKL.

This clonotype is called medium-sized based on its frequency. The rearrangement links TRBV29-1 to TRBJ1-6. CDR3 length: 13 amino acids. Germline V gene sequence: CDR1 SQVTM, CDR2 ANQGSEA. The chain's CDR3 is CSVGDSYNSPLHF.

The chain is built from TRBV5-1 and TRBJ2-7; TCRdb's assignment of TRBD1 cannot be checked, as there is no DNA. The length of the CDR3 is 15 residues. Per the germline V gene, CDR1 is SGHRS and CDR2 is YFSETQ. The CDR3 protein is CASSLGTGEDYEQYF.

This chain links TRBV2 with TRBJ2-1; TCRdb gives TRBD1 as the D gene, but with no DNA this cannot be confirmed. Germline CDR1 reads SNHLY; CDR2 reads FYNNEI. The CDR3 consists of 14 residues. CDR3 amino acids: CARASTGHDNEQFF.

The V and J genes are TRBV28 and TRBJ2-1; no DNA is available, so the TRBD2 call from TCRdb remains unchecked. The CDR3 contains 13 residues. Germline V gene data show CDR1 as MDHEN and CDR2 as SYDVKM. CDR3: CASSRGTRSQEVF.

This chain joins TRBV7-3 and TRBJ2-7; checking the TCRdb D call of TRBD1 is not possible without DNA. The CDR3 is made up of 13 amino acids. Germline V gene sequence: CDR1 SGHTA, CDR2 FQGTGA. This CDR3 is CASSPGQHYEQYF.

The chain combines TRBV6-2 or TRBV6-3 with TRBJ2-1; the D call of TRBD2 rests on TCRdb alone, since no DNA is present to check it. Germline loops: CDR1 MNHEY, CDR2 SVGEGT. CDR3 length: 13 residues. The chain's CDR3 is CASSLGLWNEQFF.

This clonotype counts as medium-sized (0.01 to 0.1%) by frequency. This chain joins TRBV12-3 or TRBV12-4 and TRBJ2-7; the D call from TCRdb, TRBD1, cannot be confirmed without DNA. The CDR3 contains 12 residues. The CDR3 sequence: CASSLDSYEQYF.

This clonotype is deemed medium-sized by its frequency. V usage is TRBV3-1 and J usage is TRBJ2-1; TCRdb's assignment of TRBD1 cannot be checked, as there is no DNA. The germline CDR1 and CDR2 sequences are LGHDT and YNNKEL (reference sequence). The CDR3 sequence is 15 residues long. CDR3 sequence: CASSQDWVRGGPQFF.

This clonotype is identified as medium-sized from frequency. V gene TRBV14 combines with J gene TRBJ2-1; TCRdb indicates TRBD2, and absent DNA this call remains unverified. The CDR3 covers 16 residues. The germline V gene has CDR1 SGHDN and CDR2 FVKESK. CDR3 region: CASSQDSGRVYNEQFF.

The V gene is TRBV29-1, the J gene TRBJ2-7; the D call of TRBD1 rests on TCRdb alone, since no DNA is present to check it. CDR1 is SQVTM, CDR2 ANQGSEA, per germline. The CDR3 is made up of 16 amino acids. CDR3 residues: CSVGGIPGTGPYEQYF.

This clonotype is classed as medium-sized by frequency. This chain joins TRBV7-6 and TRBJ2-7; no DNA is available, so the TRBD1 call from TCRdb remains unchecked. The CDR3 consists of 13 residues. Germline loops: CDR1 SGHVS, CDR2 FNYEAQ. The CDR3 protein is CASSPNRQHEQYF.

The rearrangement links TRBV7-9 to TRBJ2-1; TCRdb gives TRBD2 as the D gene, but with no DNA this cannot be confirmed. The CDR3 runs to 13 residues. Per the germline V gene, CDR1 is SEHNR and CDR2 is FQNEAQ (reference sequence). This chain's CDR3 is CASSLRQAGEQFF.

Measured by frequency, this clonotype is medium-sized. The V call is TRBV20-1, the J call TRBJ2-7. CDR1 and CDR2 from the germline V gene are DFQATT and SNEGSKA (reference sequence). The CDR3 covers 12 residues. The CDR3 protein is CSARVSSYEQYF.

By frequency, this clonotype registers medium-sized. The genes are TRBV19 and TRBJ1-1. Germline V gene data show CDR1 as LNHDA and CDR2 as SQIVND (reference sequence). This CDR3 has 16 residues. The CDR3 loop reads CASSIDPRIMNTEAFF. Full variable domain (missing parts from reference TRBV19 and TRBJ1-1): DGGITQSPKYLFRKEGQNVTLSCEQNLNHDAMYWYRQDPGQGLRLIYYSQIVNDFQKGDIAEGYSVSREKKESFPLTVTSAQKNPTAFYLCASSIDPRIMNTEAFFGQGTRLTVV.

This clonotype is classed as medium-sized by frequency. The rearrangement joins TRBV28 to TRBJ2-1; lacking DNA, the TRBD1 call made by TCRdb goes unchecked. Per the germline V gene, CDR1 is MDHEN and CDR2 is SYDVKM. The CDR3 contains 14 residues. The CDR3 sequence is CASSSNDRGNEQFF.

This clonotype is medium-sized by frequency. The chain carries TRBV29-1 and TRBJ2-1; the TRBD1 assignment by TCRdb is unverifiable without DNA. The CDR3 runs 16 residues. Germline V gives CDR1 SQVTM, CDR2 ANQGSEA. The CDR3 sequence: CSVEGFRAGYYNEQFF.